The 21 T cell receptor beta chains reported below all come from one sample, sequenced in a study of blood T cell repertoires in COVID-19. Measured with immunoSEQ multiplex PCR; TCRdb has only the in-frame clones, and not every one. The sample lists some 100,000 clones, 91% occurring once. Sequenced input: peripheral blood. These receptor sequences come from a man between 50 and 59 years old with acute or convalescent COVID-19.

This rearrangement joins TRBV19 to TRBJ2-3; weak D call: TRBD2 (6 bases). The V gene lost 2 bases and the J gene lost 6 bases, with 12 bases spanning the gap. The CDR3 loop spans 14 amino acids. From germline, CDR1 is LNHDA and CDR2 SQIVND (reference sequence). The CDR3: CASSISPRGDTQYF. The DNA of the CDR3 is TGTGCCAGTAGTATATCCCCCCGGGGGGATACGCAGTATTTT.

The rearrangement links TRBV5-8 to TRBJ2-1; 9 bases fit TRBD1. The CDR3 runs to 14 residues. The V segment lost 2 bases and the J segment 9 bases; nucleotides outside the gene matches: 6. Germline V lookup: CDR1 SGHTS, CDR2 YDEGEE. The CDR3: CASSFGTGLGEQFF. CDR3 in DNA: TGTGCCAGCAGCTTCGGGACAGGGTTAGGTGAGCAGTTCTTC.

The CDR3 sequence: CASSSRTGRLSGYTF. In DNA, the CDR3 is TGTGCCAGCAGTTCCCGGACAGGGCGGTTGAGTGGCTACACCTTC. The chain links TRBV27 to TRBJ1-2; 8 bases are a match to TRBD1. The CDR3 has 15 amino acids. Losses at the gene ends were 4 bases for V and 7 bases for J; bases not matched to a gene: 11. Germline V gene data show CDR1 as MNHEY and CDR2 as SMNVEV (reference sequence).

This clone was detected only once. The V and J genes are TRBV27 and TRBJ2-1; TRBD2 aligns across 10 bases. With V trimmed by 3 bases and J by 7 bases, 18 bases remained unmatched. The CDR3 loop spans 19 amino acids. The germline V gene encodes CDR1 MNHEY and CDR2 SMNVEV (reference sequence). CDR3 residues: CASSFFPPGGTSVQNEQFF. CDR3 sequence (DNA): TGTGCCAGCAGTTTTTTCCCCCCGGGGGGGACTAGCGTCCAGAATGAGCAGTTCTTC.

The V and J genes are TRBV19 and TRBJ2-1; D might be TRBD2 (5 bases). Germline CDR1 LNHDA, CDR2 SQIVND (reference sequence). This CDR3 is 14 amino acids long. V was cut by 10 bases and J by 7 bases, with 20 bases left in between. CDR3 protein: CAISDGEGGNEQFF. DNA of the CDR3: TGTGCCATCTCCGACGGGGAAGGTGGGAATGAGCAGTTCTTC.

The chain links TRBV28 to TRBJ2-6, with TRBD1 as a possible D gene (5 bases). CDR1 is MDHEN and CDR2 is SYDVKM in the germline V gene. V lost 6 bases and J lost 0, with 12 bases in between. This CDR3 comprises 16 residues. Here the CDR3 DNA reads TGTGCCAGCAGCGGCGGACACGTCTCTGGGGCCAACGTCCTGACTTTC. It codes for CASSGGHVSGANVLTF.

CDR3: CASSQQRGHEQFF. CDR3 sequence (DNA): TGCGCCAGCAGCCAACAGCGGGGGCATGAGCAGTTCTTC. This chain joins TRBV4-3 and TRBJ2-1; TRBD2 agrees at 8 bases. Looked up from germline, CDR1 is LGHNA and CDR2 is YSLEER. The length of the CDR3 is 13 residues. Trimming took 2 bases from V and 8 from J; bases not matched to a gene: 2.

This clone has only one observation. V and J are TRBV19 and TRBJ1-2; D gene ambiguous. The CDR3 is 11 residues long. Trimming shortened V by 9 bases and J by 10 bases, and 15 bases separated the two germline ends. The V gene's germline CDR1 is LNHDA and CDR2 SQIVND (reference sequence). CDR3 loop: CASTDYDDYTF. The CDR3 bases are TGTGCCAGCACGGACTATGACGACTACACCTTC.

The chain joins TRBV5-1 to TRBJ2-3; 9 bases line up with TRBD1. Germline-derived CDR1 and CDR2 are SGHRS and YFSETQ. CDR3 length: 16 amino acids. V trimming: 4 bases; J trimming: 1 base; junction bases outside the gene matches: 7. Here the CDR3 reads CASSLGTGRGTDTQYF. The CDR3 bases are TGCGCCAGCAGCCTCGGGACAGGGAGAGGCACAGATACGCAGTATTTT.

The V and J genes are TRBV11-2 and TRBJ2-1; TRBD2 matches 7 bases. This CDR3 has 15 amino acids. Trimming removed 7 bases from V and 7 bases from J; junction bases left unmatched: 13. Germline lookup yields CDR1 SGHAT and CDR2 FQNNGV. The CDR3 reads CASKVAGLVRNEQFF. CDR3 nucleotides: TGTGCCAGCAAAGTAGCGGGCCTTGTGCGGAATGAGCAGTTCTTC.

This clone was detected only a few times. The V and J genes are TRBV18 and TRBJ1-4, with TRBD1 identical over 10 bases. The germline V gene has CDR1 KGHSH and CDR2 LQKENI. V shed 8 bases and J 8 bases; nucleotides not matched to a gene: 11. This CDR3 is 15 amino acids long. The CDR3 nucleotides read TGTGCCAGCACCCCGGAGGACAGGGGGATAGAAAAACTGTTTTTT. It yields the protein CASTPEDRGIEKLFF. The whole variable domain, filled in from reference TRBV18 and TRBJ1-4, reads NAGVMQNPRHLVRRRGQEARLRCSPMKGHSHVYWYRQLPEEGLKFMVYLQKENIIDESGMPKERFSAEFPKEGPSILRIQQVVRGDSAAYFCASTPEDRGIEKLFFGSGTQLSVL.

The rearrangement uses TRBV3-1 (or the pseudogene TRBV3-2) and TRBJ2-7; TRBD1 aligns across 7 bases. J was trimmed by 3 bases and V by 2 bases; bases with no gene match: 1. The germline CDR1 and CDR2 sequences are LGHDT and YNNKEL (reference sequence). The CDR3 covers 13 residues. CDR3 nucleotides: TGTGCCAGCAGCCAAAGACAGGGCTACGAGCAGTACTTC. Translation gives CASSQRQGYEQYF.

V is TRBV7-9 and J is TRBJ2-5; D uncertain. The length of the CDR3 is 16 residues. Trimming removed 0 bases at V and 5 bases at J, with 16 bases between. CDR1 is SEHNR and CDR2 is FQNEAQ in the germline V gene (reference sequence). The CDR3 nucleotides are TGTGCCAGCAGCTTAGCCCCGACACCCCAGATGGAGACCCAGTACTTC. This encodes CASSLAPTPQMETQYF. The entire variable domain, with the rest obtained from reference TRBV7-9 and TRBJ2-5, is as follows: DTGVSQNPRHKITKRGQNVTFRCDPISEHNRLYWYRQTLGQGPEFLTYFQNEAQLEKSRLLSDRFSAERPKGSFSTLEIQRTEQGDSAMYLCASSLAPTPQMETQYFGPGTRLLVL.

The chain couples TRBV5-4 to TRBJ2-2; tentatively, D is TRBD2 (5 bases). The CDR3 contains 14 residues. The V end lost 4 bases, the J end lost 5 bases, and 12 bases lay between the germline ends. Germline V gene sequence: CDR1 SGHNT, CDR2 YYREEE (reference sequence). CDR3 loop: CASSPGPGTGELFF. As DNA, the CDR3 is TGTGCCAGCAGCCCCGGACCGGGGACCGGGGAGCTGTTTTTT.

The J gene is TRBJ1-5, the V gene TRBV7-8; 10 bases line up with TRBD1. This CDR3 spans 18 amino acids. CDR1 and CDR2 (germline): SGHVS, FQNEAQ. Losses at the gene ends were 3 bases for V and 0 bases for J; bases not matched to a gene: 8. The chain's CDR3 is CASSFDPGQGSSNQPQHF. CDR3 nucleotide sequence: TGTGCCAGCAGCTTTGACCCGGGACAGGGGAGTAGCAATCAGCCCCAGCATTTT.

This chain links TRBV2 with TRBJ1-4; 8 bases map to TRBD1. The length of the CDR3 is 16 residues. The V gene end was trimmed by 4 bases and the J gene end by 4 bases; junction bases not matched to a gene: 8. Germline V gene sequence: CDR1 SNHLY, CDR2 FYNNEI. In DNA, the CDR3 is TGTGCCAGCAGTGGAAGGGACAGGACGAATAATGAAAAACTGTTTTTT. It codes for CASSGRDRTNNEKLFF.

The CDR3 sequence is CASSILLNTEAFF. The CDR3 nucleotides read TGTGCCAGTAGTATCTTGTTAAACACTGAAGCTTTCTTT. The rearrangement links TRBV19 to TRBJ1-1; D unresolved. Trimming took off 3 bases at V and 2 bases at J, with 7 bases between the two ends. Germline loops: CDR1 LNHDA, CDR2 SQIVND (reference sequence). The CDR3 runs to 13 residues.

The table lists this clone with a few counts. V and J are TRBV28 and TRBJ2-1; 10 nucleotides line up with TRBD2. With V trimmed by 5 bases and J by 7 bases, 23 bases remained unmatched. The CDR3 length is 20 residues. Germline CDR1 and CDR2: MDHEN and SYDVKM. The chain's CDR3 is CASSPKFSKSGGVKKNEQFF. CDR3 nucleotide sequence: TGTGCCAGCAGTCCGAAATTTAGCAAAAGCGGGGGGGTCAAAAAAAATGAGCAGTTCTTC.

In DNA, the CDR3 is TGTGCCAGCAGTGAAGCCGGGGGGACAGGGTATGGCTACACCTTC. This codes for CASSEAGGTGYGYTF. The rearrangement uses TRBV2 and TRBJ1-2, with TRBD1 identical over 9 bases. The CDR3 is 15 residues long. The V segment lost 0 bases and the J segment 5 bases; nucleotides outside the gene matches: 4. Germline V gene sequence: CDR1 SNHLY, CDR2 FYNNEI.

This chain joins TRBV27 and TRBJ1-6; the match to TRBD1 covers 7 bases. This CDR3 has 14 residues. V shed 8 bases and J 5 bases; nucleotides not matched to a gene: 6. Germline V CDR1 and CDR2: MNHEY, SMNVEV (reference sequence). CDR3 in amino acids: CASSIQGNNSPLHF. DNA for the CDR3: TGTGCCAGCTCTATACAGGGGAATAATTCACCCCTCCACTTT.

The rearrangement links TRBV6-1 to TRBJ1-2; D uncertain. The CDR3 loop spans 16 amino acids. The V end lost 4 bases, the J end lost 7 bases, and 22 bases lay between the germline ends. Per germline, CDR1 MNHNS and CDR2 SASEGT. DNA for the CDR3: TGTGCCAGCAGTGGAGTTTGGGCGGGTACCTTGTCTGGCTACACCTTC. Its protein product is CASSGVWAGTLSGYTF.